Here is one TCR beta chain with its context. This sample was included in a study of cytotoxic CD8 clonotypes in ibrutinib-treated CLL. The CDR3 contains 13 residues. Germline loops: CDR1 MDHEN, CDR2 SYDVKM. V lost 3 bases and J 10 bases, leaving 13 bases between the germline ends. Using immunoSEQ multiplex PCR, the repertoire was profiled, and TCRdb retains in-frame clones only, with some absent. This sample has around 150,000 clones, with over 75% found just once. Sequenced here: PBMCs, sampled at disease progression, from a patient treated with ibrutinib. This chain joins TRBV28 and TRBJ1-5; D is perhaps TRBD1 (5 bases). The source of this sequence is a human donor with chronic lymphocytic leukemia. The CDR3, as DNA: TGTGCCAGCAGTTTGCCCGACAGAGGACCCCAGCATTTT. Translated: CASSLPDRGPQHF. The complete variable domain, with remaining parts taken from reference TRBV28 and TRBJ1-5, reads DVKVTQSSRYLVKRTGEKVFLECVQDMDHENMFWYRQDPGLGLRLIYFSYDVKMKEKGDIPEGYSVSREKKERFSLILESASTNQTSMYLCASSLPDRGPQHFGDGTRLSIL.